A selection of T cell receptor beta chains follows, all from one sample in a study of blood T cell repertoires in COVID-19. The protocol was immunoSEQ multiplex PCR, while the TCRdb copy is restricted to in-frame clones and leaves out a portion. The profile shows 150,000 to 200,000 clones, over 75% of them singletons. Sequencing was carried out using peripheral blood. The receptor set was obtained from a man between 65 and 79 years old with acute or convalescent COVID-19. The conserved cysteine and the conserved F or W are not part of the CDR3 here.

CDR3: ASSTTGLAGVETQY; J: TRBJ2-5; V: TRBV18
CDR3: ASTQGDRPQH; J: TRBJ1-5; V: TRBV6-5
CDR3: ASSFRDTNEQF; J: TRBJ2-1; V: TRBV11-2
CDR3: ASSRTGTNYEQY; J: TRBJ2-7; V: TRBV19
CDR3: ASSQGNRGTYNSPLH; J: TRBJ1-6; V: TRBV4-2
CDR3: ASSGLAGVCSYEQY; J: TRBJ2-7; V: TRBV10-1
CDR3: ASKLASSTDTQY; J: TRBJ2-3; V: TRBV7-9
CDR3: ASSRTGGDYGYT; J: TRBJ1-2; V: TRBV6-5
CDR3: ASRVTGTRVGSGANVLT; J: TRBJ2-6; V: TRBV21-1
CDR3: ATSDGTGRNAF; J: TRBJ1-1; V: TRBV15
CDR3: ASSLSSGSSYEQY; J: TRBJ2-7; V: TRBV7-2
CDR3: ASSIGTTGREQY; J: TRBJ2-7; V: TRBV19
CDR3: ASSFGGASSTDTQY; J: TRBJ2-3; V: TRBV5-4
CDR3: ASSHNSLTGELF; J: TRBJ2-2; V: TRBV4-1
CDR3: ASSFMTSGENIQY; J: TRBJ2-4; V: TRBV7-2
CDR3: ASSPRTGENTEAF; J: TRBJ1-1; V: TRBV18
CDR3: ASRPGGANTGELF; J: TRBJ2-2; V: TRBV6-5
CDR3: ASSQDRPPYEQY; J: TRBJ2-7; V: TRBV7-3
CDR3: ATSAVWF; J: TRBJ2-1; V: TRBV24-1
CDR3: ASSLETRSNEQY; J: TRBJ2-7; V: TRBV7-9
CDR3: ASSHQWREAF; J: TRBJ1-1; V: TRBV7-9
CDR3: ASSYSAGGPYEQY; J: TRBJ2-7; V: TRBV6-5
CDR3: ASSLGISYSGELF; J: TRBJ2-2; V: TRBV5-1
CDR3: ASSIVNRGRDQPQH; J: TRBJ1-5; V: TRBV19
CDR3: ASSGQRSGANVLT; J: TRBJ2-6; V: TRBV19
CDR3: ASSDGAAQPQH; J: TRBJ1-5; V: TRBV6-1
CDR3: AISETRLAGGTDTQY; J: TRBJ2-3; V: TRBV10-3
CDR3: AWGTGNGEQY; J: TRBJ2-7; V: TRBV30
CDR3: ASSPQSGTGGAGSGELF; J: TRBJ2-2; V: TRBV4-3
CDR3: ASSLAGTRVKNEQF; J: TRBJ2-1; V: TRBV7-2
CDR3: ASSDIGRENEQY; J: TRBJ2-7; V: TRBV9
CDR3: ASGSQGTSTDTQY; J: TRBJ2-3; V: TRBV12-5
CDR3: ASSVETGDYEQY; J: TRBJ2-7; V: TRBV9
CDR3: ASSVDPADNEQF; J: TRBJ2-1; V: TRBV9
CDR3: AGSQSWTGAKDEKLF; J: TRBJ1-4; V: TRBV3-1/TRBV3-2
CDR3: ASRRGSGDTDTQY; J: TRBJ2-3; V: TRBV10-1
CDR3: ASSEAGTAFTPLH; J: TRBJ1-6; V: TRBV6-1
CDR3: ASSSGETQY; J: TRBJ2-5; V: TRBV19
CDR3: ASSSTGSEQF; J: TRBJ2-1; V: TRBV12-3/TRBV12-4
CDR3: ASSSGVWADTQY; J: TRBJ2-3; V: TRBV5-6
CDR3: ASSYTQGTGELF; J: TRBJ2-2; V: TRBV6-5